Sequencing of this T cell receptor (beta chain) was carried out in a study of Tregs in tolerant kidney transplant recipients. As to this clone: Its antigen remains unknown.

This table comes from immunoSEQ multiplex PCR, and its TCRdb copy is limited to in-frame clones, with some not included. The sample lists around 50,000 clones, 83% seen once, with more than 4% in the top ten. The CDR3 consists of 14 residues. V shed 1 base, J shed 3 bases, and the junction held 1 base outside the gene matches. CDR1 and CDR2 (germline): SGHDT, YYEEEE. Regarding the study as a whole: Expanding Tregs on activated donor B cells appeared to best identify donor-specific TCRbeta clones.

The sequenced sample was CD4+ T cells from blood. This clonotype was sampled from a human donor in good health. J is TRBJ2-1 and V is TRBV5-6; 7 nucleotides match TRBD1. CDR3 region: CASSLPGGYNEQFF. The CDR3 DNA is TGTGCCAGCAGCTTGCCAGGGGGCTACAATGAGCAGTTCTTC.